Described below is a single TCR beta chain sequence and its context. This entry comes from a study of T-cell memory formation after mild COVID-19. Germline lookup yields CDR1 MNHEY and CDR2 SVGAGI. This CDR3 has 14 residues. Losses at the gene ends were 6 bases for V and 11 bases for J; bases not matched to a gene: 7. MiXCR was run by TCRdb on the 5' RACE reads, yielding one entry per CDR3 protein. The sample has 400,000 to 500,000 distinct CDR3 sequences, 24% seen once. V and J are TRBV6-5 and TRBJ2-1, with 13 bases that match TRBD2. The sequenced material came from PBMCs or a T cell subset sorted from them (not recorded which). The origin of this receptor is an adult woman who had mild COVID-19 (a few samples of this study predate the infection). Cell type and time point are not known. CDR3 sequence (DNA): TGTGCCAGCAGCCCTGGACTAGCGGGAGTTAAGCAGTTCTTC. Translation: CASSPGLAGVKQFF.